This TCR beta chain was identified in a study of cytotoxic CD8 clonotypes in ibrutinib-treated CLL. Profiling relied on immunoSEQ multiplex PCR, and the TCRdb table lists in-frame clones only, not all of them. The sample contains 130,000 to 150,000 clones, around three quarters of which appear only once. As to this clone: Its antigen is still unknown.

Cryopreserved PBMCs were the source of around 2 micrograms of genomic DNA, which went to TCR beta libraries. Study-wide results and limits: Patients had baseline clonality above age-matched healthy donors, and this clonality moved with circulating CD8+ T-cell counts. Clonality increased at ibrutinib response, then returned toward baseline at progression.

Material: PBMCs, obtained after 12 months of ibrutinib treatment. The source is a human donor with chronic lymphocytic leukemia.

For the CDR3, the DNA is TGTGCCAGCAGCGTAGCTTTCTTTTCTGGGGCCAACGTCCTGACTTTC. Translation: CASSVAFFSGANVLTF. This rearrangement joins TRBV9 to TRBJ2-6; D is unclear. The CDR3 runs to 16 residues. Germline V gene data show CDR1 as SGDLS and CDR2 as YYNGEE. Trimming left V 0 bases short and J 1 base short, with 8 bases between. The full variable domain, in which reference TRBV9 and TRBJ2-6 provide the parts outside the CDR3, is DSGVTQTPKHLITATGQRVTLRCSPRSGDLSVYWYQQSLDQGLQFLIQYYNGEERAKGNILERFSAQQFPDLHSELNLSSLELGDSALYFCASSVAFFSGANVLTFGAGSRLTVL.